This is a list of T cell receptor beta chains from one sample in a study of OX40 agonist ivuxolimab in advanced cancers. The table came from immunoSEQ multiplex PCR; TCRdb's copy has only in-frame clones and leaves some out. Altogether about 40,000 clones are present, approximately 78% being singletons, with the ten largest covering about 2.5%. Sequencing used CD4+ or CD8+ T cells sorted from blood, obtained in a trial of the OX40 agonist ivuxolimab. These receptors all come from an adult with an advanced solid tumor such as melanoma, head and neck, liver or kidney cancer. Both conserved end residues are part of each CDR3. The D gene is left open where the match is weak. The size field is filled for only some rows; it gives once, few, many or a size class.

>TRBJ2-7|few|.|TRBV7-2
CASSSQGGGYEQYF
TGTGCCAGCAGCTCCCAGGGGGGGGGCTACGAGCAGTACTTC
>TRBJ2-7|.|.|TRBV7-2
CASSRVITGDEQYF
TGTGCCAGCAGCCGAGTCATAACGGGGGACGAGCAGTACTTC
>TRBJ2-2|.|.|TRBV28
CASTSYGRAGLFTGELFF
TGTGCCAGCACCTCCTACGGCCGCGCAGGGCTTTTCACCGGGGAGCTGTTTTTT
>TRBJ1-2|.|.|TRBV27
CASSLSTYDRTSSGYGYTF
TGTGCCAGCAGTTTGTCCACGTACGACAGGACATCTTCGGGCTATGGCTACACCTTC
>TRBJ2-7|.|.|TRBV2
CASSEDRASLSYEQYF
TGTGCCAGCAGTGAGGACCGGGCATCCCTTTCCTACGAGCAGTACTTC
>TRBJ1-5|.|.|TRBV29-1
CSVSKDSSNQPQHF
TGCAGCGTTTCAAAAGACAGCAGCAATCAGCCCCAGCATTTT
>TRBJ1-4|once|.|TRBV7-9
CASSLEAGVGEKLFF
TGTGCCAGCAGCTTAGAGGCAGGGGTGGGTGAAAAACTGTTTTTT
>TRBJ2-2|.|TRBD2|TRBV9
CASSVGTSGSNTGELFF
TGTGCCAGCAGCGTAGGGACTAGCGGTTCGAACACCGGGGAGCTGTTTTTT
>TRBJ2-2|.|.|TRBV2
CASSESRVDTGELFF
TGTGCCAGCAGTGAGTCCCGGGTGGACACCGGGGAGCTGTTTTTT
>TRBJ2-5|.|TRBD2|TRBV7-3
CASSFLAGGETQYF
TGTGCCAGCAGCTTTCTAGCGGGAGGAGAGACCCAGTACTTC
>TRBJ1-2|.|.|TRBV18
CASSPSRLDYGYTF
TGTGCCAGCTCACCATCGCGGCTCGACTATGGCTACACCTTC
>TRBJ2-1|.|.|TRBV6-6
CASSLGDREQFF
TGTGCCAGCAGTTTGGGAGACAGGGAGCAGTTCTTC
>TRBJ2-1|.|.|TRBV2
CASSEIVGNEQFF
TGTGCCAGCAGTGAGATTGTGGGAAATGAGCAGTTCTTC
>TRBJ1-1|.|.|TRBV29-1
CSGRGPNTEAFF
TGCAGCGGCAGGGGCCCGAACACTGAAGCTTTCTTT
>TRBJ2-1|once|TRBD2|TRBV19
CASWGGNEQFF
TGTGCCAGTTGGGGGGGGAATGAGCAGTTCTTC
>TRBJ2-7|.|.|TRBV30
CAWRSGREQYF
TGTGCCTGGAGATCGGGTAGAGAGCAGTACTTC
>TRBJ1-1|.|TRBD1|TRBV18
CASSPTGGRAEAFF
TGTGCCAGCTCCCCAACAGGGGGCCGCGCTGAAGCTTTCTTT
>TRBJ2-2|.|.|TRBV6-1
CASSGQTGELFF
TGTGCCAGCAGTGGTCAGACCGGGGAGCTGTTTTTT
>TRBJ1-2|.|.|TRBV5-6
CASSLVSNYGYTF
TGTGCCAGCAGCTTGGTTTCAAACTATGGCTACACCTTC
>TRBJ2-5|.|.|TRBV2
CASTPLSGQYF
TGTGCCAGCACTCCTCTTAGCGGCCAGTACTTC
>TRBJ2-7|.|TRBD2|TRBV6-5
CASTRTSGFYEQYF
TGTGCCAGCACCCGGACTAGCGGGTTCTACGAGCAGTACTTC
>TRBJ2-7|.|.|TRBV4-2
CASSLRGAVEQYF
TGTGCCAGCAGCCTCCGAGGGGCGGTTGAGCAGTACTTC
>TRBJ1-2|few|TRBD1|TRBV5-1
CASSSLGTGLDGYTF
TGCGCCAGCAGCTCTTTAGGGACAGGGCTAGATGGCTACACCTTC
>TRBJ2-5|.|TRBD2|TRBV5-1
CASSLLLAGGEETQYF
TGCGCCAGCAGCTTGTTACTAGCGGGGGGAGAGGAGACCCAGTACTTC
>TRBJ2-5|once|.|TRBV4-2
CASSQVLAGETQYF
TGTGCCAGCAGCCAGGTCTTAGCAGGGGAGACCCAGTACTTC
>TRBJ2-1|.|TRBD2|TRBV6-4
CASKLERENNEQFF
TGTGCCAGCAAATTAGAGCGGGAGAATAATGAGCAGTTCTTC
>TRBJ2-1|.|.|TRBV7-9
CASSLWSEQFF
TGTGCCAGCAGCTTATGGAGTGAGCAGTTCTTC
>TRBJ1-5|few|.|TRBV27
CASSPHNQPQHF
TGTGCCAGCAGCCCGCACAATCAGCCCCAGCATTTT
>TRBJ1-2|.|.|TRBV19
CASGAPRGTGTSNYGYTF
TGTGCCAGTGGTGCGCCTCGTGGAACCGGAACCTCTAACTATGGCTACACCTTC
>TRBJ2-1|.|TRBD2|TRBV5-1
CASSPGLAGKVISYNEQFF
TGCGCCAGCAGCCCGGGACTAGCGGGAAAGGTTATATCCTACAATGAGCAGTTCTTC
>TRBJ1-1|.|.|TRBV5-1
CASSLAEGEAFF
TGCGCCAGCAGCTTGGCGGAGGGTGAAGCTTTCTTT
>TRBJ1-6|.|.|TRBV4-1
CASSYGSSYNSPLHF
TGCGCCAGCAGCTACGGGAGCTCCTATAATTCACCCCTCCACTTT
>TRBJ2-5|.|TRBD2|TRBV9
CASSVGTSGSGTQETQYF
TGTGCCAGCAGCGTAGGAACTTCGGGTAGCGGGACACAAGAGACCCAGTACTTC
>TRBJ2-1|.|TRBD2|TRBV5-1
CASSLGASGRTYNEQFF
TGCGCCAGCAGCTTGGGGGCTAGCGGGAGGACTTACAATGAGCAGTTCTTC
>TRBJ1-1|.|.|TRBV7-2
CASSLQAADTEAFF
TGTGCCAGCAGCTTACAGGCAGCGGACACTGAAGCTTTCTTT
>TRBJ1-5|medium-sized|.|TRBV27
CASSPYGTVNQPQHF
TGTGCCAGCAGTCCATACGGGACCGTGAATCAGCCCCAGCATTTT
>TRBJ1-2|.|.|TRBV5-1
CASSPMGGARAYGYTF
TGCGCCAGCAGCCCCATGGGGGGAGCGCGGGCCTATGGCTACACCTTC
>TRBJ2-5|.|.|TRBV5-1
CASRSGPLIVETQYF
TGCGCCAGCAGGTCGGGACCCTTGATCGTGGAGACCCAGTACTTC
>TRBJ2-1|.|.|TRBV7-6
CASSLAGASLEQFF
TGTGCCAGCAGCTTAGCTGGAGCGTCCCTGGAGCAGTTCTTC
>TRBJ2-1|.|TRBD1|TRBV29-1
CSVEEGQGGGEQFF
TGCAGCGTTGAAGAGGGACAGGGGGGCGGTGAGCAGTTCTTC
>TRBJ1-2|.|.|TRBV11-3
CASSSLRAGGYTF
TGTGCCAGCAGCTCGCTTAGGGCAGGAGGCTACACCTTC
>TRBJ2-2|.|.|TRBV5-1
CASSLAISGELFF
TGCGCCAGCAGCTTGGCAATTAGCGGGGAGCTGTTTTTT
>TRBJ1-2|.|.|TRBV29-1
CSVLDSSSNYGYTF
TGCAGCGTGCTAGACAGCTCGTCTAACTATGGCTACACCTTC
>TRBJ1-5|.|.|TRBV30
CAWSVPGKGNQPQHF
TGTGCCTGGAGTGTACCCGGGAAGGGCAATCAGCCCCAGCATTTT
>TRBJ2-1|.|.|TRBV7-9
CASSSGTYNEQFF
TGTGCCAGCAGCTCCGGGACTTACAATGAGCAGTTCTTC
>TRBJ1-5|.|.|TRBV7-9
CASSLDRGGPQHF
TGTGCCAGCAGCTTGGACAGAGGAGGGCCCCAGCATTTT
>TRBJ1-3|.|.|TRBV6-6
CASSYSSGNTIYF
TGTGCCAGCAGTTACTCGAGCGGAAACACCATATATTTT
>TRBJ2-1|.|.|TRBV7-9
CASSPYLNEQFF
TGTGCCAGCAGCCCCTACTTAAATGAGCAGTTCTTC
>TRBJ1-5|.|.|TRBV27
CASGTRYQPQHF
TGTGCCAGCGGCACCCGATATCAGCCCCAGCATTTT
>TRBJ1-1|.|.|TRBV7-5
CASSTRGVNTEAFF
TGTGCCAGCAGCACCAGGGGAGTGAACACTGAAGCTTTCTTT
>TRBJ2-5|.|.|TRBV5-6
CASSLHASGWETQYF
TGTGCCAGCAGCTTGCACGCTTCCGGGTGGGAGACCCAGTACTTC
>TRBJ2-3|.|TRBD1|TRBV6-4
CASSEGQTTDTQYF
TGTGCCAGCAGTGAGGGACAGACCACAGATACGCAGTATTTT
>TRBJ2-3|.|.|TRBV7-2
CASSSGRTDTQYF
TGTGCCAGCAGCTCCGGACGCACAGATACGCAGTATTTT